This is a list of T cell receptor beta chains from one sample in a study of siplizumab effects on memory and regulatory T cells. Some clones are missing from TCRdb's copy, which holds only in-frame ones; the method was immunoSEQ multiplex PCR. The sample carries some 100,000 clones, roughly 93% recorded once. The sequencing sample was made of CD8+ T cells sorted from blood. Receptors originate from a human donor in good health. Both conserved end residues are part of each CDR3. A D gene is named only where the DNA matches it firmly. Clone size is shown for a subset of rows, as once, few, many or a class of expanded clone.

>NA|NA|TRBV7-3|TRBJ2-3
CASSLTVQTDTQYF
TGTGCCAGCAGCTTAACTGTTCAAACAGATACGCAGTATTTT
>few|NA|TRBV7-8|TRBJ1-2
CASSGVTDYGYTF
TGTGCCAGCAGCGGGGTGACAGACTATGGCTACACCTTC
>once|NA|TRBV27|TRBJ2-7
CASSFRESSYEQYF
TGTGCCAGCAGTTTCAGGGAAAGCTCCTACGAGCAGTACTTC
>NA|NA|TRBV10-3|TRBJ2-3
CAISESWEINLSGTDTQYF
TGTGCCATCAGTGAGTCATGGGAAATTAACCTCTCTGGCACAGATACGCAGTATTTT
>NA|TRBD2|TRBV11-3|TRBJ2-1
CASSFIREGPSIYNEQFF
TGTGCCAGCAGCTTCATCCGGGAGGGCCCCTCTATCTACAATGAGCAGTTCTTC
>NA|NA|TRBV7-9|TRBJ2-2
CASSLVLQVNTGELFF
TGTGCCAGCAGCTTAGTACTCCAGGTCAACACCGGGGAGCTGTTTTTT
>NA|TRBD1|TRBV7-9|TRBJ2-7
CASSRRDSSYEQYF
TGTGCCAGCAGCCGACGGGACAGCTCCTACGAGCAGTACTTC
>NA|NA|TRBV19|TRBJ2-7
CASSIYGTYEQYF
TGTGCCAGTAGTATTTACGGCACCTACGAGCAGTACTTC
>NA|NA|TRBV7-9|TRBJ2-1
CASSSIPVTDEQFF
TGTGCCAGCAGCTCAATCCCCGTCACGGATGAGCAGTTCTTC
>NA|NA|TRBV9|TRBJ2-7
CASSVSTGNSYEQYF
TGTGCCAGCAGCGTAAGTACGGGAAACTCCTACGAGCAGTACTTC